What follows is one T cell receptor beta chain and its context. This sample stems from a study of blood T cell repertoires in COVID-19. Study information: The study drew acute and convalescent COVID-19 samples from the United States, Italy and Spain. Sample material is recorded as cDNA or gDNA derived from T cells, B-cell-depleted T cells, or PBMCs.

Per the study methods: Estimates of nucleated cell counts were drawn from the amplification of reference gene primers. Profiled with immunoSEQ multiplex PCR; TCRdb holds only in-frame clones, not every one. V and J calls and clone size come straight from that table; D and trimming were deduced from the DNA. Of approximately 220,000 clones listed, around 87% are singletons. CDR1 is SNHLY, CDR2 FYNNEI, per germline. The length of the CDR3 is 14 residues. Trimming left V 6 bases short and J 1 base short, with 13 bases between. This TCR was sampled from a man aged 55-75 years with acute or convalescent COVID-19. Specimen: peripheral blood. The chain carries TRBV2 and TRBJ2-7; D is unresolved. The CDR3 DNA reads TGTGCCAGCAGCGGCGGCCTGAATTCCTACGAGCAGTACTTC. Translation gives CASSGGLNSYEQYF.